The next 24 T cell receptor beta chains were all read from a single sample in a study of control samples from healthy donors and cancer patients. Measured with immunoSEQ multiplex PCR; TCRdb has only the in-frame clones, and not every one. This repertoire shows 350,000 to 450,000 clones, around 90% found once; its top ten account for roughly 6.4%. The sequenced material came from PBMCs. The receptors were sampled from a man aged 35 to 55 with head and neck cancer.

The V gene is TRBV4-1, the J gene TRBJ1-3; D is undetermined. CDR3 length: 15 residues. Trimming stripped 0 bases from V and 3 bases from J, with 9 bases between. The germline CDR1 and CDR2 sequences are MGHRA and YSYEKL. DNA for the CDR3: TGCGCCAGCAGCCAAGAGGCAAGTTTTGGAAACACCATATATTTT. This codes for CASSQEASFGNTIYF.

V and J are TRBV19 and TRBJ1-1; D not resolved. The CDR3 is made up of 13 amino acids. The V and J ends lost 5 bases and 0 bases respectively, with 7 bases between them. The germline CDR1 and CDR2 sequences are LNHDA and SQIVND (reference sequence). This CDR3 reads CASSFAMNTEAFF. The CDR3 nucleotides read TGTGCCAGTAGTTTTGCTATGAACACTGAAGCTTTCTTT.

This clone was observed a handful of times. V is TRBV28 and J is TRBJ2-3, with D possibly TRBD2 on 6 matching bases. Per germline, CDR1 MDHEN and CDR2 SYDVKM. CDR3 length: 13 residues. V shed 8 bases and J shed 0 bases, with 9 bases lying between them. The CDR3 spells CASGAGSTDTQYF. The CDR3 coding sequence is TGTGCCAGCGGGGCGGGAAGCACAGATACGCAGTATTTT.

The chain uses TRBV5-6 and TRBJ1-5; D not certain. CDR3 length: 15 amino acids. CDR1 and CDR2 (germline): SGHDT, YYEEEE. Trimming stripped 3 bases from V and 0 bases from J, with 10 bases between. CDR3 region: CASSSGGYSNQPQHF. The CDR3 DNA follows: TGTGCCAGCAGCTCCGGCGGCTATAGCAATCAGCCCCAGCATTTT.

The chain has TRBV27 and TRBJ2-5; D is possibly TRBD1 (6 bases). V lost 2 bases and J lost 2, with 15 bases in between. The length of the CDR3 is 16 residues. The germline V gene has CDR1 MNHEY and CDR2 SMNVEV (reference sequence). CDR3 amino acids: CASSLRGFSRQETQYF. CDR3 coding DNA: TGTGCCAGCAGTTTAAGGGGGTTTAGTCGACAAGAGACCCAGTACTTC.

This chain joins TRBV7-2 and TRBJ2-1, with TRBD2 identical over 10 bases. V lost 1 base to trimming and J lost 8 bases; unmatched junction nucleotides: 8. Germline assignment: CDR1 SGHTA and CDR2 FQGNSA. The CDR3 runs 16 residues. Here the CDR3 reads CASSLEAGGPGDEQFF. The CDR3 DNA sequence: TGTGCCAGCAGCTTAGAAGCGGGAGGGCCCGGGGATGAGCAGTTCTTC.

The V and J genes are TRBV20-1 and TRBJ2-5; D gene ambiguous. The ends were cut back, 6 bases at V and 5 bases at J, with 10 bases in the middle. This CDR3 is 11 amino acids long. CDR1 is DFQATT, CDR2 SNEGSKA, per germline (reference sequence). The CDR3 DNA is TGCAGTGCACTACGACCGGAGACCCAGTACTTC. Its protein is CSALRPETQYF.

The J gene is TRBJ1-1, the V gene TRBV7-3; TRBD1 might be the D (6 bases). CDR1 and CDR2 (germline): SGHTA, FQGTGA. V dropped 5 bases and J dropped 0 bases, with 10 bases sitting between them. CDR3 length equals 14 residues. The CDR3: CASSQGHLNTEAFF. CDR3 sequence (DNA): TGTGCCAGCAGCCAGGGGCACCTGAACACTGAAGCTTTCTTT.

This CDR3 is CASTRVGVGTGELFF. Written as DNA, the CDR3 is TGTGCCAGTACCCGGGTGGGAGTGGGCACCGGGGAGCTGTTTTTT. The chain links TRBV19 to TRBJ2-2, with D possibly TRBD2 on 5 matching bases. V dropped 7 bases and J dropped 4 bases, with 16 bases sitting between them. The CDR3 runs 15 residues. Germline V gene sequence: CDR1 LNHDA, CDR2 SQIVND (reference sequence).

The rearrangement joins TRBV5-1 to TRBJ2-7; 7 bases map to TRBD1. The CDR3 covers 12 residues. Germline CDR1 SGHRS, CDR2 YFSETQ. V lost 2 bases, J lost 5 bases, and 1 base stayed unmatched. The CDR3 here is CASSFTGDEQYF. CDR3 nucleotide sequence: TGCGCCAGCAGCTTCACAGGGGACGAGCAGTACTTC.

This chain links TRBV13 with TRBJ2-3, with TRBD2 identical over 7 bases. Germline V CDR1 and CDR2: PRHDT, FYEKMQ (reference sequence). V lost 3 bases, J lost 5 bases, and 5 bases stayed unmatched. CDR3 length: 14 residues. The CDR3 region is CASSLGQRGDTQYF. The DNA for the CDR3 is TGTGCCAGCAGCTTGGGCCAGCGGGGAGATACGCAGTATTTT.

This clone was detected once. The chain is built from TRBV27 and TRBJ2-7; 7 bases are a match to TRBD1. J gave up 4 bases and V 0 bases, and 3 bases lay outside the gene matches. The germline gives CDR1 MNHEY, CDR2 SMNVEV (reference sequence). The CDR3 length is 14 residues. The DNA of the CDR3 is TGTGCCAGCAGTTTATCGGACAGGCCTTACGAGCAGTACTTC. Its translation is CASSLSDRPYEQYF.

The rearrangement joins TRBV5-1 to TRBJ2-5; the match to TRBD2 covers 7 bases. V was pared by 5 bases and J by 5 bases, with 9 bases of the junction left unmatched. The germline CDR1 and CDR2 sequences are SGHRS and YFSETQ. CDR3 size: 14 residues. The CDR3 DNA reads TGCGCCAGCAGTGATGGTCGCGGGAGTGAGACCCAGTACTTC. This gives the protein CASSDGRGSETQYF.

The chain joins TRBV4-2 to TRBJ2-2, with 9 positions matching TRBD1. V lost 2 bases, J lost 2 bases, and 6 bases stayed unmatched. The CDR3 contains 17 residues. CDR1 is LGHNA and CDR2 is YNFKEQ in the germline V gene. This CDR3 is CASSQKTGGFNTGELFF. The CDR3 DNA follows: TGTGCCAGCAGCCAAAAAACAGGGGGCTTTAACACCGGGGAGCTGTTTTTT.

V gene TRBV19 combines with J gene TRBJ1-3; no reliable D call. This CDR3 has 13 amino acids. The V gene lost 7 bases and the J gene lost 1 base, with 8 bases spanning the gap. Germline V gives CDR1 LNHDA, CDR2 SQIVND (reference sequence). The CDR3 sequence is CASIGQSGNTIYF. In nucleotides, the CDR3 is TGTGCCAGTATAGGGCAGTCTGGAAACACCATATATTTT.

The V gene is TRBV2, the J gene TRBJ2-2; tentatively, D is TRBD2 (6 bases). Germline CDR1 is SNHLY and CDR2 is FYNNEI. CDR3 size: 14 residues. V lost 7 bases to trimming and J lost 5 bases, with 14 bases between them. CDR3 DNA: TGTGCCAGCACCGGAGGGTCGGTAACCGGGGAGCTGTTTTTT. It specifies CASTGGSVTGELFF.

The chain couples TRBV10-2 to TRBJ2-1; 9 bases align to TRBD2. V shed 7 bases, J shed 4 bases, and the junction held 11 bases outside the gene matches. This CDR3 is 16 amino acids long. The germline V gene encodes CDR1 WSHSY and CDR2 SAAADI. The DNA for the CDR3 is TGCGCCAGCATCCTAAGGCAAGCGGGGGGATACAATGAGCAGTTCTTC. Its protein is CASILRQAGGYNEQFF.

The CDR3 spells CASSLARRDNQPQHF. CDR3 sequence (DNA): TGTGCCAGCAGCTTGGCCAGGAGGGACAATCAGCCCCAGCATTTT. The chain joins TRBV5-6 to TRBJ1-5; D not certain. CDR1 SGHDT and CDR2 YYEEEE come from the germline V gene. The V gene lost 0 bases and the J gene lost 3 bases, with 10 bases spanning the gap. This CDR3 comprises 15 residues.

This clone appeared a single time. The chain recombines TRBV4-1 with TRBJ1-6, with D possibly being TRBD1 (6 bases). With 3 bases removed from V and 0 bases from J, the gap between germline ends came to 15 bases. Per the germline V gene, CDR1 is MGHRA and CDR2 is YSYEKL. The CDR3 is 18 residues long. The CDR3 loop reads CASSQGPQGSSYNSPLHF. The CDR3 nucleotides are TGCGCCAGCAGCCAGGGCCCTCAGGGGAGCTCCTATAATTCACCCCTCCACTTT.

The CDR3 spells CASSPPWGDRETQYF. The CDR3 region has the DNA TGTGCCAGCAGCCCACCTTGGGGGGATCGGGAGACCCAGTACTTC. The chain employs TRBV3-1 (or the pseudogene TRBV3-2) and TRBJ2-5, with a tentative D call TRBD2 (6 bases). CDR1 and CDR2 from the germline V gene are LGHDT and YNNKEL (reference sequence). CDR3 length: 15 amino acids. V was shortened by 4 bases and J by 5 bases, with 17 bases between the two germline ends.

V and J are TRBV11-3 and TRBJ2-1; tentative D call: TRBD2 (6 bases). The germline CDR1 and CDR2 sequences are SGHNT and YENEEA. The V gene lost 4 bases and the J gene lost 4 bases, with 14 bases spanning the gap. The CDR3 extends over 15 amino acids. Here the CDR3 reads CASSSGLPVYNEQFF. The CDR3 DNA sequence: TGTGCCAGCAGCTCCGGACTACCGGTGTACAATGAGCAGTTCTTC.

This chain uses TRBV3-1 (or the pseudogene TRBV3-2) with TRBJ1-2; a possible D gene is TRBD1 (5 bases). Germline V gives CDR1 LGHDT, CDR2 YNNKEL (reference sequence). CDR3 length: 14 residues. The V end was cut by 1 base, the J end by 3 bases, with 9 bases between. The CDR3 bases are TGTGCCAGCAGCCAAGTTGACAGCTACTATGGCTACACCTTC. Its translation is CASSQVDSYYGYTF.

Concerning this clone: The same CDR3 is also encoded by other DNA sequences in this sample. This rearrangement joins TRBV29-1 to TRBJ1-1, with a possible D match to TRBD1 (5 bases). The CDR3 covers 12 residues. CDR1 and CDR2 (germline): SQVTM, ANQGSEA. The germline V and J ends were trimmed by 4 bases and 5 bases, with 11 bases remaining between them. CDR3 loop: CSVGQGGTEAFF. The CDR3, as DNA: TGCAGCGTTGGTCAGGGAGGGACTGAAGCTTTCTTT.

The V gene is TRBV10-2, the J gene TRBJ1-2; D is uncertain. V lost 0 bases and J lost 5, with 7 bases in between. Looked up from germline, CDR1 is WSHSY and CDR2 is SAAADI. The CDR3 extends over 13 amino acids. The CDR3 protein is CASSESGPYGYTF. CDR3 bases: TGCGCCAGCAGTGAGTCGGGCCCGTATGGCTACACCTTC.